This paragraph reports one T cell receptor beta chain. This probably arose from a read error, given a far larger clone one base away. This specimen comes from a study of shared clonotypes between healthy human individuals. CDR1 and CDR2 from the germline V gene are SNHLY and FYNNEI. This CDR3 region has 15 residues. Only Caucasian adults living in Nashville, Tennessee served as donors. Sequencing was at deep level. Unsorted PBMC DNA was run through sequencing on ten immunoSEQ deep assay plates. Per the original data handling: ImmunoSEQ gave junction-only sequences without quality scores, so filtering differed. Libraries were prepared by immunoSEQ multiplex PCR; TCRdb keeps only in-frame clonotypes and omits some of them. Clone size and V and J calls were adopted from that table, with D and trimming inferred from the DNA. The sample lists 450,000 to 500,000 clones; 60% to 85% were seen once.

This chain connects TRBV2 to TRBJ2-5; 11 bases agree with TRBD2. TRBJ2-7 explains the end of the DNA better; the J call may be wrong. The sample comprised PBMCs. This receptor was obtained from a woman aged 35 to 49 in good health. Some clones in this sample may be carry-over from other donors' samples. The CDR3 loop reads CATPGASGRSHEQYF. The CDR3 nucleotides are TGTGCCACACCCGGGGCTAGCGGGAGGTCCCACGAGCAGTACTTC.